Listed below are T cell receptor beta chains from one sample, sequenced in a study of T cell responses to AZD1222 COVID-19 vaccine. Method: immunoSEQ multiplex PCR; TCRdb's copy keeps in-frame clones and lacks some. The table has some 120,000 clones, roughly 89% seen once; the top ten hold 12%. The sample consisted of peripheral blood, taken on day 0 of AZD1222 vaccination. The receptors originated from an adult in good health. Each CDR3 is given with its conserved first and last residue.

TRBV10-3	TRBJ1-1	CAIRLTGQGTEAFF
TRBV30	TRBJ2-7	CAWSLPGASSYEQYF
TRBV5-1	TRBJ2-2	CASKRGANTGELFF
TRBV14	TRBJ2-7	CASSQGLAGPYEQYF
TRBV21-1	TRBJ2-2	CASSVDTGELFF
TRBV5-1	TRBJ1-4	CASRVSGARGEKLFF
TRBV12-3/TRBV12-4	TRBJ1-2	CASTLGRRGYTF
TRBV27	TRBJ1-1	CASSSRMNTEAFF
TRBV6-2/TRBV6-3	TRBJ2-7	CASSYGGTSGPFSYEQYF
TRBV5-1	TRBJ2-2	CASSLNAGGTGELFF
TRBV6-5	TRBJ1-2	CASSRTGGDSYGYTF
TRBV23-1	TRBJ1-5	CASSQSRNQPQHF
TRBV28	TRBJ1-1	CASSISPSTEAFF
TRBV24-1	TRBJ2-5	CATSDLPSGRSSRETQYF
TRBV5-4	TRBJ2-5	CASSYDSRQETQYF
TRBV24-1	TRBJ2-3	CATSDRGDRSPDTQYF
TRBV9	TRBJ2-1	CASSVATQGKQFF
TRBV6-2/TRBV6-3	TRBJ2-3	CASSYSTFTDTQYF
TRBV28	TRBJ2-5	CASSLYGTETQYF
TRBV6-1	TRBJ2-4	CASSEAGPAIQYF
TRBV5-6	TRBJ1-6	CASSFRTSGYNSPLHF
TRBV28	TRBJ1-1	CASSPQGMNTEAFF
TRBV27	TRBJ1-5	CASSLYYSNQPQHF
TRBV6-6	TRBJ2-7	CASSGSPYEQYF
TRBV19	TRBJ1-5	CASSTRGVNQPQHF
TRBV29-1	TRBJ1-1	CSVELRTEEAFF
TRBV6-2/TRBV6-3	TRBJ1-5	CASSRTGGLQPQHF
TRBV29-1	TRBJ2-1	CSARRGSNEQFF
TRBV6-6	TRBJ1-1	CASSYRRDRGEAFF
TRBV7-9	TRBJ2-1	CASSFMGGHNEQFF
TRBV19	TRBJ2-3	CASSMVGTGRDF
TRBV2	TRBJ2-2	CASRQGVTGELFF
TRBV4-2	TRBJ1-1	CASSLGEMNTEAFF
TRBV7-2	TRBJ2-3	CASSPLSADTQYF
TRBV11-2	TRBJ1-2	CASSLGDSNYGYTF
TRBV7-8	TRBJ1-1	CASLQGAMNTEAFF
TRBV15	TRBJ1-5	CATRQQGSNQPQHF
TRBV6-2/TRBV6-3	TRBJ1-5	CASSYSPENPNQPQHF
TRBV7-2	TRBJ2-1	CASSSRDLENNEQFF
TRBV30	TRBJ2-7	CAWSTGPYEQYF
TRBV6-1	TRBJ2-1	CASSEVAGGREQFF
TRBV6-2/TRBV6-3	TRBJ1-1	CASSYSWQNTEAFF
TRBV18	TRBJ2-1	CASSPLGNEQFF
TRBV19	TRBJ1-5	CASSPGGGGGQPQHF
TRBV10-3	TRBJ2-2	CLSRGTNTGELFF
TRBV6-5	TRBJ2-3	CASSLGPEISTDTQYF